One and the same sample provided the 25 T cell receptor beta chains below, sequenced in a study of blood T cell repertoires in COVID-19. The data were produced by immunoSEQ multiplex PCR, yet TCRdb's version contains in-frame clones alone and is incomplete. This sample has 180,000 or so clones, with approximately 86% found just once. Sequencing input: peripheral blood. These receptors all stem from a man in his 70s with acute or convalescent COVID-19.

The CDR3 here is CSAGTSGSGGDTQYF. CDR3 nucleotides: TGCAGCGCCGGGACTAGCGGGAGCGGGGGAGATACGCAGTATTTT. The V and J genes are TRBV29-1 and TRBJ2-3; TRBD2 aligns across 14 bases. With 7 bases clipped from V and 5 bases from J, the junction kept 8 bases outside the gene matches. The germline CDR1 and CDR2 sequences are SQVTM and ANQGSEA. The CDR3 spans 15 residues.

The chain carries TRBV5-4 and TRBJ2-1, with 11 bases lining up with TRBD2. CDR1 is SGHNT, CDR2 YYREEE, per germline (reference sequence). The CDR3 totals 15 residues. J lost 15 bases, V lost 0 bases, and 11 bases had no gene match. The CDR3 spells CASSLGTSGSTTRFF. CDR3 nucleotides: TGTGCCAGCAGCTTGGGGACTAGCGGGTCTACGACACGGTTCTTC.

This sequence joins TRBV28 and TRBJ2-3; TRBD2 is a possible D gene (5 bases). Trimming pared 7 bases from V and 1 base from J, leaving 12 bases between. CDR1 MDHEN and CDR2 SYDVKM come from the germline V gene. The CDR3 spans 14 residues. The CDR3 sequence is CASISGSGTDTQYF. The DNA for the CDR3 is TGTGCCAGCATCTCGGGGTCTGGCACAGATACGCAGTATTTT.

The J gene is TRBJ2-7, the V gene TRBV9, with 7 bases aligning to TRBD1. Germline CDR1 is SGDLS and CDR2 is YYNGEE. CDR3 length: 15 residues. The V gene end was trimmed by 4 bases and the J gene end by 0 bases; junction bases not matched to a gene: 7. CDR3 bases: TGTGCCAGCAGCCCCAGAGGGGGCGGCTCCTACGAGCAGTACTTC. This encodes CASSPRGGGSYEQYF.

V and J are TRBV18 and TRBJ2-1, with 10 bases aligning to TRBD1. CDR1 and CDR2 from the germline V gene are KGHSH and LQKENI. The CDR3 is 16 residues long. J was trimmed by 4 bases and V by 4 bases; bases with no gene match: 7. As DNA, the CDR3 is TGTGCCAGCTCACTCCGGACAGGGGGTCCTTACAATGAGCAGTTCTTC. Translation gives CASSLRTGGPYNEQFF.

This clone occurred once. The rearrangement links TRBV5-6 to TRBJ2-1; 7 nucleotides align to TRBD2. Germline V lookup: CDR1 SGHDT, CDR2 YYEEEE. J was trimmed by 7 bases and V by 1 base; bases with no gene match: 8. The length of the CDR3 is 15 residues. This CDR3 reads CASSLFLGGSNEQFF. The CDR3 DNA is TGTGCCAGCAGCTTGTTCCTGGGAGGGAGTAATGAGCAGTTCTTC.

The rearrangement joins TRBV13 to TRBJ2-1; a weak D match, TRBD1 (5 bases). Germline values: CDR1 PRHDT, CDR2 FYEKMQ (reference sequence). The CDR3 sequence is 14 residues long. Trimming shortened V by 0 bases and J by 2 bases, and 5 bases separated the two germline ends. The CDR3: CASSLGTAYNEQFF. The DNA of the CDR3 is TGTGCCAGCAGCTTAGGGACAGCCTACAATGAGCAGTTCTTC.

The rearrangement uses TRBV3-1 (or the pseudogene TRBV3-2) and TRBJ1-4; D might be TRBD1 (5 bases). V was cut by 1 base and J by 4 bases, with 19 bases left in between. The CDR3 is 18 amino acids. CDR1 and CDR2 (germline): LGHDT, YNNKEL (reference sequence). CDR3 protein: CASSQGRQLGALNEKLFF. In nucleotides, the CDR3 is TGTGCCAGCAGCCAAGGGAGACAGCTTGGGGCGCTTAATGAAAAACTGTTTTTT.

This chain connects TRBV5-1 to TRBJ2-3, with 8 positions matching TRBD2. With V trimmed by 6 bases and J by 1 base, 4 bases remained unmatched. The CDR3 has 14 residues. The germline V gene encodes CDR1 SGHRS and CDR2 YFSETQ. CDR3 sequence (DNA): TGCGCCAGCACACCTAGCGGGCGCACAGATACGCAGTATTTT. The encoded protein is CASTPSGRTDTQYF.

The CDR3 DNA reads as TGTGCCTGGAGAGTAGGAGTAAACACCGGGGAGCTGTTTTTT. Protein: CAWRVGVNTGELFF. This chain uses TRBV30 with TRBJ2-2; D ambiguous. V shed 3 bases and J shed 2 bases, with 10 bases lying between them. Germline V gene data show CDR1 as GTSNPN and CDR2 as SVGIG (reference sequence). The CDR3 sequence is 14 residues long.

The chain's CDR3 is CASSPGQGREEKLFF. The CDR3 DNA follows: TGTGCCAGCAGCCCCGGACAGGGAAGGGAGGAAAAACTGTTTTTT. J is TRBJ1-4 and V is TRBV5-6; 8 positions agree with TRBD1. The V and J ends lost 4 bases and 8 bases, in that order; junction bases with no gene match: 10. Germline V CDR1 and CDR2: SGHDT, YYEEEE. This CDR3 spans 15 amino acids.

This clone appeared once. This chain links TRBV12-5 with TRBJ2-7; TRBD1 matches at 7 bases. There are 15 residues in the CDR3. Germline CDR1 LGHNT, CDR2 FRNRAP. The V gene end was trimmed by 8 bases and the J gene end by 3 bases; junction bases not matched to a gene: 13. Written as DNA, the CDR3 is TGTGCTAGTCGTCCGGCCAGGGGGACCCTCTACGAGCAGTACTTC. Its translation is CASRPARGTLYEQYF. Variable domain in full (rest from reference TRBV12-5 and TRBJ2-7): DARVTQTPRHKVTEMGQEVTMRCQPILGHNTVFWYRQTMMQGLELLAYFRNRAPLDDSGMPKDRFSAEMPDATLATLKIQPSEPRDSAVYFCASRPARGTLYEQYFGPGTRLTVT.

The gene calls are TRBV27 and TRBJ2-1; 10 nucleotides match TRBD2. This CDR3 is 15 amino acids long. Trimming at V came to 6 bases and at J to 8 bases, leaving 10 bases not matched to a gene. Germline lookup yields CDR1 MNHEY and CDR2 SMNVEV (reference sequence). DNA for the CDR3: TGTGCCAGCAGCCGAAGGAGCGGGGGGGCGTATGAGCAGTTCTTC. Translated, it gives CASSRRSGGAYEQFF.

CDR3 nucleotides: TGTGCCAGCAGCGTAGGGACAGACACCGGGGAGCTGTTTTTT. This sequence encodes CASSVGTDTGELFF. The V and J genes are TRBV9 and TRBJ2-2; D possibly corresponds to TRBD1 (6 bases). In germline, CDR1 is SGDLS, CDR2 YYNGEE. This CDR3 spans 14 amino acids. Between the trimmed V and J ends, which lost 0 bases and 3 bases, there was a span of 6 bases.

V and J are TRBV5-1 and TRBJ2-1, with 12 bases aligning to TRBD1. CDR3 size: 15 residues. The germline V gene encodes CDR1 SGHRS and CDR2 YFSETQ. Unmatched junction bases numbered 5, after V lost 5 bases and J lost 5 bases. CDR3 region: CASSRGQGAHNEQFF. For the CDR3, the DNA is TGCGCCAGCAGTCGGGGACAGGGGGCTCACAATGAGCAGTTCTTC.

The chain recombines TRBV18 with TRBJ2-1; D is possibly TRBD2 (6 bases). The CDR3 length is 15 residues. Trimming cost V 9 bases and J 4 bases, with 19 bases left between them. Germline assignment: CDR1 KGHSH and CDR2 LQKENI. As DNA, the CDR3 is TGTGCCAGTTCAAGGCAAGGGGCGGGGTACAATGAGCAGTTCTTC. The encoded protein is CASSRQGAGYNEQFF.

The rearrangement links TRBV29-1 to TRBJ2-3; D is uncertain. CDR1 and CDR2 (germline): SQVTM, ANQGSEA. CDR3 length: 10 amino acids. The CDR3 reads CNRGTDTQYF. DNA of the CDR3: TGCAACCGGGGCACAGATACGCAGTATTTT.

The V gene is TRBV4-1, the J gene TRBJ1-2, with TRBD1 identical over 8 bases. The length of the CDR3 is 14 residues. With 3 bases clipped from V and 5 bases from J, the junction kept 5 bases outside the gene matches. Germline V gives CDR1 MGHRA, CDR2 YSYEKL. The CDR3 DNA sequence: TGCGCCAGCAGCCACACAGGGGGATCATATGGCTACACCTTC. It translates to CASSHTGGSYGYTF.

CDR3 in amino acids: CASSPSRVLNTGELFF. The CDR3 coding sequence is TGTGCCAGCAGCCCCTCCCGGGTCTTGAACACCGGGGAGCTGTTTTTT. J is TRBJ2-2 and V is TRBV7-3; D is uncertain. Germline CDR1 SGHTA, CDR2 FQGTGA. The CDR3 covers 16 residues. V lost 5 bases and J lost 1, with 14 bases in between.

The gene calls are TRBV29-1 and TRBJ2-7, with TRBD1 matching over 12 bases. There are 15 residues in the CDR3. Germline lookup yields CDR1 SQVTM and CDR2 ANQGSEA. V lost 3 bases, J lost 4 bases, and 7 bases stayed unmatched. The CDR3 nucleotides read TGCAGCGTTGATTCGGGGACAGGGGGCTTGTACGAGCAGTACTTC. Translated, it gives CSVDSGTGGLYEQYF.

V and J are TRBV28 and TRBJ2-2; TRBD1 is a possible D gene (6 bases). Trimming took 6 bases from V and 7 from J, leaving 12 bases between them. The CDR3 runs 13 residues. Germline CDR1 is MDHEN and CDR2 is SYDVKM. CDR3 loop: CASRYRVDGELFF. The CDR3 DNA reads TGTGCCAGCAGGTACAGGGTGGACGGGGAGCTGTTTTTT.

The chain carries TRBV9 and TRBJ1-1, with TRBD1 as a possible D gene (6 bases). This CDR3 has 16 residues. Looked up from germline, CDR1 is SGDLS and CDR2 is YYNGEE. Trimming left V 3 bases short and J 3 bases short, with 18 bases between. In nucleotides, the CDR3 is TGTGCCAGCAGCGCGAACCCCCAGGGGAGGGACACTGAAGCTTTCTTT. It yields the protein CASSANPQGRDTEAFF.

This clone was picked up one time. V and J are TRBV4-1 and TRBJ2-7; unclear D gene. V lost 4 bases, J lost 1 base, and 14 bases lay in between. This CDR3 is built from 15 residues. Germline V gene sequence: CDR1 MGHRA, CDR2 YSYEKL. The CDR3 DNA reads as TGCGCCAGCAGCCCAGCAGATAGCAGTTCCTACGAGCAGTACTTC. It yields the protein CASSPADSSSYEQYF.

The V gene is TRBV5-1, the J gene TRBJ2-3; TRBD1 agrees at 9 bases. J lost 4 bases, V lost 4 bases, and 7 bases had no gene match. CDR1 is SGHRS, CDR2 YFSETQ, per germline. The CDR3 extends over 15 amino acids. The CDR3 nucleotides are TGCGCCAGCAGCGGGGGACAGGGCCTGGCAGATACGCAGTATTTT. As protein: CASSGGQGLADTQYF.

The chain is built from TRBV11-1 and TRBJ2-2; 7 bases are shared with TRBD1. V trimming: 1 base; J trimming: 2 bases; junction bases outside the gene matches: 4. This CDR3 spans 16 amino acids. Germline CDR1 reads SGHAT; CDR2 reads FQDESV (reference sequence). The CDR3 loop reads CASSLVGTDNTGELFF. CDR3 DNA sequence: TGTGCCAGCAGCTTAGTGGGGACAGACAACACCGGGGAGCTGTTTTTT.